This T cell receptor beta chain originates from a study of blood T cell repertoires in COVID-19. Study-level background: Some COVID-19 samples were acute and others convalescent; all came from the United States, Italy and Spain. T cells, B-cell-depleted T cells, or PBMCs supplied cDNA or gDNA.

Germline V lookup: CDR1 MNHNS, CDR2 SASEGT. The CDR3 loop spans 16 amino acids. V shed 3 bases, J shed 5 bases, and the junction held 11 bases outside the gene matches. Original processing notes: Reference gene primers were amplified, and this amplification served to estimate nucleated cell counts. Clones were sequenced by immunoSEQ multiplex PCR, and TCRdb holds only the in-frame ones, with some missing. From that table come the V and J calls and clone size; the DNA was used to work out D and trimming. The sample holds hundreds of thousands of clones, around 87% seen once. The sequence was obtained from a man between 18 and 35 years old with active or convalescent COVID-19. The specimen sequenced was peripheral blood. This chain links TRBV6-1 with TRBJ2-7; 9 nucleotides match TRBD1. In DNA, the CDR3 is TGTGCCAGCAGTGATGTATTCGGGACAGGGAGAAACGAGCAGTACTTC. Its translation is CASSDVFGTGRNEQYF.